This paragraph covers one TCR beta chain sequence. The antigen is not known. This record comes from a study of OX40 agonist ivuxolimab in advanced cancers. Study summary: At doses from 0.01 to 10 mg/kg, patients were given intravenous ivuxolimab every 2 weeks. Melanoma, hepatocellular carcinoma, head and neck or renal cell cancer occurred in dose-escalation patients.

Study observations and caveats: More expanded clones were found, on average, in CD8+ than in CD4+ T cells. Clonal expansion from baseline to week 6 occurred in both CD4+ and CD8+ T cells.

The repertoire was sequenced with immunoSEQ multiplex PCR; TCRdb's copy has only in-frame clones and lacks some. The data hold approximately 69,000 clones, with 80% to 90% observed a single time. This CDR3 has 13 residues. CDR1 MNHNS and CDR2 SASEGT come from the germline V gene. V was trimmed by 4 bases and J by 7 bases, leaving 13 bases between them. The genes are TRBV6-1 and TRBJ1-2; tentative D call: TRBD1 (5 bases). This clonotype originated in an adult with an advanced solid tumor such as melanoma, head and neck, liver or kidney cancer. The input for sequencing was CD4+ or CD8+ T cells sorted from blood, taken in a trial of the OX40 agonist ivuxolimab. The CDR3 bases are TGTGCCAGCAGTGCCTCGGGTAGGGGTGGCTACACCTTC. Protein product: CASSASGRGGYTF.